The rows below give T cell receptor beta chains drawn from one sample of a study of shared clonotypes between healthy human individuals. Libraries were prepared by immunoSEQ multiplex PCR; TCRdb keeps only in-frame clonotypes and omits some of them. Among about 1.1 million clones listed, roughly 80% were seen once. Sequenced: memory CD4+ T cells from PBMCs. The receptors were sampled from a young man in good health. Some clones in this sample may be carry-over from other donors' samples. Both conserved end residues are part of each CDR3.

>TRBJ2-7|TRBV7-8
CASSLVGASGSRYF
>TRBJ1-2|TRBV18
CASSPNTGGVRNYGYTF
>TRBJ1-4|TRBV9
CASSVGAGGHEKLFF
>TRBJ2-3|TRBV28
CASRTFGWVDTDTQYF
>TRBJ1-2|TRBV30
CAWSRSPTGPYGYTF
>TRBJ1-6|TRBV28
CASSSTGTNSPLHF
>TRBJ1-5|TRBV10-3
CAISPDRGQPQHF
>TRBJ2-1|TRBV19
CASSSLAVLYNEQFF
>TRBJ1-5|TRBV21-1
CASSIFLAGWDNQPQHF
>TRBJ2-2|TRBV29-1
CSVGIQGDTGELFF
>TRBJ2-4|TRBV11-2
CASSPSTSGNIQYF
>TRBJ1-1|TRBV28
CASSPHRNMNTEAFF
>TRBJ1-3|TRBV11-3
CASSWMGDASDSGNTIYF
>TRBJ2-7|TRBV9
CASSVGSDGSYEQYF
>TRBJ1-1|TRBV28
CASDRGGVSYTEAFF